These 31 T cell receptor beta chains were sequenced from one sample in a study of breast tumors, draining lymph nodes, adjacent tissues. Axillary draining lymph nodes of breast cancer patients supplied the node samples. TCRdb used MiXCR to reprocess the multiplex PCR reads, holding one entry per CDR3 protein. The table includes roughly 120,000 distinct CDR3 sequences, around 20% detected once. Sequenced sample: axillary lymph node tissue. Source of these receptors: a female donor with breast cancer. Some clones in this sample may be carry-over from other donors' samples.

This clonotype was seen a handful of times. The chain carries TRBV19 and TRBJ2-1; 9 positions agree with TRBD1. This CDR3 comprises 12 residues. Germline CDR1 reads LNHDA; CDR2 reads SQIVND (reference sequence). Unmatched junction bases numbered 3, after V lost 0 bases and J lost 15 bases. This chain's CDR3 is CASSIEDRGWFF. DNA of the CDR3: TGTGCCAGTAGTATAGAAGACAGGGGGTGGTTCTTC.

In its sample, this clonotype was seen a few times. The chain has TRBV18 and TRBJ1-2, with TRBD1 identical over 8 bases. Germline V gene lookup returns CDR1 KGHSH and CDR2 LQKENI. The CDR3 consists of 16 residues. V gave up 3 bases and J gave up 2 bases; unmatched junction bases: 8. This chain's CDR3 is CASSPPTGTGNYGYTF. The DNA of the CDR3 is TGTGCCAGCTCACCCCCGACCGGGACAGGCAACTATGGCTACACCTTC. Full variable domain (outside the CDR3, taken from reference TRBV18 and TRBJ1-2): NAGVMQNPRHLVRRRGQEARLRCSPMKGHSHVYWYRQLPEEGLKFMVYLQKENIIDESGMPKERFSAEFPKEGPSILRIQQVVRGDSAAYFCASSPPTGTGNYGYTFGSGTRLTVV.

There are many counts of this clonotype. This chain uses TRBV7-9 with TRBJ2-3; D gene ambiguous. The germline gives CDR1 SEHNR, CDR2 FQNEAQ (reference sequence). The CDR3 runs 18 residues. V was shortened by 5 bases and J by 0 bases, with 21 bases between the two germline ends. The CDR3 DNA reads as TGTGCCAGCAGCCTAGGCGCATACCAAGCAGTGAGCACAGATACGCAGTATTTT. This codes for CASSLGAYQAVSTDTQYF. The whole variable domain, remainder taken from reference TRBV7-9 and TRBJ2-3, is DTGVSQNPRHKITKRGQNVTFRCDPISEHNRLYWYRQTLGQGPEFLTYFQNEAQLEKSRLLSDRFSAERPKGSFSTLEIQRTEQGDSAMYLCASSLGAYQAVSTDTQYFGPGTRLTVL.

This clonotype was observed many times. The chain is built from TRBV5-6 and TRBJ1-5; D possibly corresponds to TRBD1 (6 bases). CDR1 and CDR2 (germline): SGHDT, YYEEEE. Trimming removed 3 bases from V and 5 bases from J, with 15 bases in between. This CDR3 spans 15 amino acids. Written as DNA, the CDR3 is TGTGCCAGCAGCTCTGGACAGCTAAGGTATCAGCCCCAGCATTTT. Protein product: CASSSGQLRYQPQHF. Drawing the rest from reference TRBV5-6 and TRBJ1-5, the complete variable domain is DAGVTQSPTHLIKTRGQQVTLRCSPKSGHDTVSWYQQALGQGPQFIFQYYEEEERQRGNFPDRFSGHQFPNYSSELNVNALLLGDSALYLCASSSGQLRYQPQHFGDGTRLSIL.

This clonotype was counted many times. The genes are TRBV20-1 and TRBJ2-3; the D is unclear. The CDR3 length is 12 residues. Germline V gene lookup returns CDR1 DFQATT and CDR2 SNEGSKA (reference sequence). Trimming removed 3 bases at V and 0 bases at J, with 4 bases between. CDR3 protein: CSARGSTDTQYF. The CDR3 DNA reads as TGCAGTGCTAGGGGCAGCACAGATACGCAGTATTTT.

This clonotype appeared many times. The rearrangement links TRBV2 to TRBJ1-2; 9 bases map to TRBD1. The CDR3 has 13 residues. V shed 5 bases, J shed 6 bases, and the junction held 4 bases outside the gene matches. The germline V gene encodes CDR1 SNHLY and CDR2 FYNNEI. CDR3 sequence reads: CASSWTGVNGYTF. The CDR3 nucleotides read TGTGCCAGCAGTTGGACAGGGGTAAATGGCTACACCTTC.

In this sample, this clonotype turned up a few times. The rearrangement links TRBV28 to TRBJ2-1; no clear D gene. The V gene's germline CDR1 is MDHEN and CDR2 SYDVKM. The CDR3 extends over 15 amino acids. Trimming removed 6 bases at V and 2 bases at J, with 14 bases between. CDR3 protein: CASRADIGAYNEQFF. Written as DNA, the CDR3 is TGTGCCAGCAGAGCAGACATTGGGGCCTACAATGAGCAGTTCTTC.

The chain is built from TRBV5-1 and TRBJ1-1, with D maybe TRBD1 (5 bases). CDR1 is SGHRS and CDR2 is YFSETQ in the germline V gene. The CDR3 extends over 16 amino acids. Trimming pared 4 bases from V and 6 bases from J, leaving 22 bases between. CDR3 coding DNA: TGCGCCAGCAGCCTGAGCCCCCAGGGATGGGTGCCTGAAGCTTTCTTT. Translating gives CASSLSPQGWVPEAFF.

This clonotype occurred many times. V is TRBV6-5 and J is TRBJ1-6; weak D call: TRBD1 (6 bases). The CDR3 is 14 residues long. V lost 0 bases and J 10 bases, leaving 10 bases between the germline ends. Per germline, CDR1 MNHEY and CDR2 SVGAGI. For the CDR3, the DNA is TGTGCCAGCAGTTACTCACAGGGCTCCTCACCCCTCCACTTT. As protein: CASSYSQGSSPLHF.

This clonotype was counted many times. The J gene is TRBJ1-5, the V gene TRBV4-1; D gene ambiguous. Germline CDR1 reads MGHRA; CDR2 reads YSYEKL. V was clipped by 0 bases and J by 14 bases, with 14 bases between them. The CDR3 spans 13 residues. In nucleotides, the CDR3 is TGCGCCAGCAGCCAAGATTGGGGTCTCAGAGAGCATTTT. As protein: CASSQDWGLREHF.

This clonotype was recorded at least ten times. This chain joins TRBV5-5 and TRBJ2-3, with unresolved D. Germline lookup yields CDR1 SGHKS and CDR2 YYEKEE (reference sequence). V shed 0 bases and J shed 2 bases, with 10 bases lying between them. The CDR3 consists of 15 residues. The CDR3 bases are TGTGCCAGCAGCTTGGGGACCGCGGACACAGATACGCAGTATTTT. This codes for CASSLGTADTDTQYF.

The chain is built from TRBV18 and TRBJ2-3, with 7 bases matching TRBD1. V lost 3 bases to trimming and J lost 0 bases; unmatched junction nucleotides: 3. CDR3 length: 15 residues. CDR1 is KGHSH and CDR2 is LQKENI in the germline V gene. The CDR3 reads CASSPAQGSTDTQYF. The CDR3 DNA sequence: TGTGCCAGCTCACCCGCACAGGGGAGCACAGATACGCAGTATTTT.

This clonotype was observed at least ten times. This chain connects TRBV2 to TRBJ2-5, with D perhaps being TRBD1 or TRBD2 (5 bases each). The germline V gene encodes CDR1 SNHLY and CDR2 FYNNEI. This CDR3 spans 16 amino acids. The V gene lost 8 bases and the J gene lost 7 bases, with 26 bases spanning the gap. The CDR3: CASVNLGDARRGTQYF. The CDR3 DNA reads as TGTGCCAGCGTAAACCTAGGGGACGCCCGCCGCGGGACCCAGTACTTC.

This clonotype was counted ten times or more. This chain joins TRBV2 and TRBJ2-2; TRBD2 is a possible D gene (7 bases). V dropped 11 bases and J dropped 5 bases, with 15 bases sitting between them. Germline CDR1 reads SNHLY; CDR2 reads FYNNEI. The CDR3 is 13 amino acids. CDR3 nucleotide sequence: TGTGCCTGGGGGGGGGGCTATACCGGGGAGCTGTTTTTT. Its protein product is CAWGGGYTGELFF.

Note on this clonotype: A single base separates this from a much larger clone, so it may be a read error. V gene TRBV6-6 combines with J gene TRBJ2-3, with a weak D call TRBD2 (6 bases). Per germline, CDR1 MNHNY and CDR2 SVGAGI (reference sequence). The CDR3 contains 12 residues. The CDR3 loop reads CASSSLGGTQYF. The CDR3 nucleotides read TGTGCCAGTAGTTCTTTGGGGGGTACGCAGTATTTT.

This clonotype showed up just a few times. This chain links TRBV7-3 with TRBJ2-1; D remains unclear. CDR3 length: 14 residues. Trimming removed 2 bases from V and 9 bases from J, with 14 bases in between. The germline V gene encodes CDR1 SGHTA and CDR2 FQGTGA. In DNA, the CDR3 is TGTGCCAGCAGCTTAGCCGTGGGATTTGGTGAGCAGTTCTTC. It is translated as CASSLAVGFGEQFF. Full variable domain (remainder filled in from reference TRBV7-3 and TRBJ2-1): GAGVSQTPSNKVTEKGKYVELRCDPISGHTALYWYRQSLGQGPEFLIYFQGTGAADDSGLPNDRFFAVRPEGSVSTLKIQRTERGDSAVYLCASSLAVGFGEQFFGPGTRLTVL.

This chain links TRBV2 with TRBJ2-2; 7 nucleotides agree with TRBD2. Germline V lookup: CDR1 SNHLY, CDR2 FYNNEI. With 8 bases clipped from V and 0 bases from J, the junction kept 6 bases outside the gene matches. This CDR3 contains 15 residues. CDR3: CASGRGSANTGELFF. In DNA, the CDR3 is TGTGCCAGCGGGAGGGGATCGGCGAACACCGGGGAGCTGTTTTTT.

This clonotype has ten or more counts. The chain joins TRBV19 to TRBJ1-4; TRBD1 is a possible D gene (5 bases). The CDR3 consists of 14 residues. CDR1 is LNHDA and CDR2 is SQIVND in the germline V gene (reference sequence). The germline V and J ends were trimmed by 3 bases and 7 bases, with 12 bases remaining between them. This CDR3 reads CASSIRGASEKLFF. The CDR3 DNA follows: TGTGCCAGTAGTATTCGAGGGGCGAGTGAAAAACTGTTTTTT. Based on the CDR3 plus reference TRBV19 and TRBJ1-4, the full variable domain is DGGITQSPKYLFRKEGQNVTLSCEQNLNHDAMYWYRQDPGQGLRLIYYSQIVNDFQKGDIAEGYSVSREKKESFPLTVTSAQKNPTAFYLCASSIRGASEKLFFGSGTQLSVL.

The chain has TRBV27 and TRBJ2-1, with TRBD2 matching over 12 bases. The CDR3 has 17 residues. Germline V CDR1 and CDR2: MNHEY, SMNVEV (reference sequence). V gave up 4 bases and J gave up 8 bases; unmatched junction bases: 12. The CDR3 here is CASSSYQTSGGPDEQFF. The CDR3 nucleotides are TGTGCCAGCAGTTCGTACCAAACTAGCGGGGGGCCGGATGAGCAGTTCTTC.

This clonotype occurred many times. The chain employs TRBV5-6 and TRBJ2-5, with TRBD2 identical over 7 bases. Per the germline V gene, CDR1 is SGHDT and CDR2 is YYEEEE. CDR3 length: 17 amino acids. Germline trimming cut 0 bases from V and 1 base from J; bases unmatched to any gene: 9. The CDR3 spells CASSLGGSGPIQETQYF. Here the CDR3 DNA reads TGTGCCAGCAGCTTGGGGGGTAGCGGGCCGATCCAAGAGACCCAGTACTTC.

In its sample, this clonotype was seen many times. This sequence joins TRBV20-1 and TRBJ1-4; D not resolved. CDR1 is DFQATT and CDR2 is SNEGSKA in the germline V gene (reference sequence). This CDR3 comprises 12 residues. Trimming pared 4 bases from V and 3 bases from J, leaving 6 bases between. In nucleotides, the CDR3 is TGCAGTGCTACCAGACCTAATGAAAAACTGTTTTTT. Encoded protein: CSATRPNEKLFF.

In this sample, this clonotype turned up many times. J is TRBJ1-2 and V is TRBV6-6; 9 nucleotides agree with TRBD1. The V and J ends lost 8 bases and 5 bases, in that order; junction bases with no gene match: 12. Germline CDR1 reads MNHNY; CDR2 reads SVGAGI (reference sequence). The CDR3 is made up of 15 amino acids. This CDR3 reads CASGPGQGISYGYTF. CDR3 nucleotide sequence: TGTGCCAGCGGACCGGGACAGGGAATTAGTTATGGCTACACCTTC.

This rearrangement joins TRBV5-1 to TRBJ1-1; 10 bases are shared with TRBD1. Germline V gives CDR1 SGHRS, CDR2 YFSETQ. The CDR3 runs 15 residues. Unmatched junction bases numbered 7, after V lost 3 bases and J lost 5 bases. DNA of the CDR3: TGCGCCAGCAGCTGGGGGGACAGGGGTGAAACTGAAGCTTTCTTT. This translates into CASSWGDRGETEAFF.

This clonotype was observed at least ten times. The chain recombines TRBV5-1 with TRBJ2-7; TRBD1 matches 10 bases. The germline V gene has CDR1 SGHRS and CDR2 YFSETQ. The ends lost 4 bases at V and 5 bases at J; junction bases unmatched: 9. This CDR3 region has 15 residues. In nucleotides, the CDR3 is TGCGCCAGCAGCCCTTTGACAGGGGGCATCGACGAGCAGTACTTC. It is translated as CASSPLTGGIDEQYF.

The sample holds many counts of this clonotype. The chain links TRBV7-8 to TRBJ1-5; D is unclear. The CDR3 is made up of 15 amino acids. Trimming pared 1 base from V and 3 bases from J, leaving 10 bases between. CDR1 and CDR2 (germline): SGHVS, FQNEAQ. The CDR3 region is CASSLVYEVNQPQHF. The CDR3 bases are TGTGCCAGCAGCTTAGTATATGAGGTCAATCAGCCCCAGCATTTT.

This chain connects TRBV11-2 to TRBJ2-3; 7 bases agree with TRBD2. The length of the CDR3 is 13 residues. The trim removed 4 bases at V and 3 bases at J, leaving 1 base unmatched. Germline CDR1 and CDR2: SGHAT and FQNNGV. CDR3 nucleotides: TGTGCCAGCAGCTGGGGGGGGACAGATACGCAGTATTTT. It specifies CASSWGGTDTQYF.

This clonotype was seen just once. One end of the junction varies from germline; a read error may be responsible. The rearrangement joins TRBV9 to TRBJ1-3; tentatively, D is TRBD1 (6 bases). This CDR3 region has 16 residues. Germline CDR1 SGDLS, CDR2 YYNGEE. DNA of the CDR3: TGTGCCTGCAGCGTATTGGGGGGGCGGCGGGGAAACACCATATATTTT. Residues: CACSVLGGRRGNTIYF.

Ten or more counts support this clonotype. The gene calls are TRBV5-1 and TRBJ2-5, with D unresolved. V was clipped by 0 bases and J by 4 bases, with 10 bases between them. There are 14 residues in the CDR3. CDR1 is SGHRS, CDR2 YFSETQ, per germline. CDR3 sequence reads: CASSLGSSPETQYF. DNA for the CDR3: TGCGCCAGCAGCTTGGGAAGCTCCCCAGAGACCCAGTACTTC.

There are a few counts of this clonotype. V gene TRBV9 combines with J gene TRBJ2-1; TRBD2 matches at 11 bases. The junction had 11 bases not matched to a gene; V was cut back by 0 bases and J by 9 bases. CDR1 is SGDLS, CDR2 YYNGEE, per germline. This CDR3 has 17 amino acids. The CDR3 DNA sequence: TGTGCCAGCAGCGTAGTTGGAACTAGCGGGAGATTGAGTGAGCAGTTCTTC. It is translated as CASSVVGTSGRLSEQFF.

The rearrangement joins TRBV28 to TRBJ2-3; 7 bases are a match to TRBD2. The V and J ends lost 0 bases and 0 bases, in that order; junction bases with no gene match: 3. This CDR3 has 16 amino acids. CDR1 and CDR2 from the germline V gene are MDHEN and SYDVKM. The CDR3 nucleotides read TGTGCCAGCAGTTTATGGGGGACTATGAGCACAGATACGCAGTATTTT. Amino acid sequence: CASSLWGTMSTDTQYF.

This clonotype was found many times. The J gene is TRBJ1-2, the V gene TRBV3-1, with D tentatively TRBD1 (6 bases). The CDR3 is 13 amino acids. Trimming shortened V by 7 bases and J by 2 bases, and 11 bases separated the two germline ends. The germline V gene has CDR1 LGHDT and CDR2 YNNKEL (reference sequence). CDR3 in DNA: TGTGCCAGCAAAAGGGGGGGGAACTATGGCTACACCTTC. Translation: CASKRGGNYGYTF.